The 17 T cell receptor beta chains below were found in one sample sequenced in a study of Ad26.COV2.S vaccination and SARS-CoV-2 variants. Data came from immunoSEQ multiplex PCR; TCRdb stores just in-frame clones and leaves some out. Of around 300,000 clones listed, 85% to 90% were seen once; the top ten hold 4.5% to 5.5%. Noted treatment: roughly 20 received Ad26.COV2.S at low or high dose, single or two shots; 5 received placebo; per-sample allocation not given. Sampling was performed 63 days after the first vaccine or placebo injection. Material: peripheral blood, obtained in a trial of Ad26.COV2.S vaccine versus placebo. All receptors come from a person between 18 and 60 years old who received the Ad26.COV2.S COVID-19 vaccine or a placebo.

The CDR3, as DNA: TGTGCCAGCAGAGAGCACAATGAGCAGTTCTTC. Its translation: CASREHNEQFF. The J gene is TRBJ2-1, the V gene TRBV3-1 (or the pseudogene TRBV3-2); D is unclear. CDR3 length: 11 amino acids. Per the germline V gene, CDR1 is LGHDT and CDR2 is YNNKEL (reference sequence). With 6 bases removed from V and 5 bases from J, the gap between germline ends came to 5 bases.

This clone has just one count. The chain links TRBV3-1 (or the pseudogene TRBV3-2) to TRBJ2-1, with 14 nucleotides matching TRBD2. Germline V gene lookup returns CDR1 LGHDT and CDR2 YNNKEL (reference sequence). This CDR3 contains 15 residues. The trim removed 1 base at V and 9 bases at J, leaving 2 bases unmatched. This CDR3 is CASSQAGTSGGEQFF. The CDR3 coding sequence is TGTGCCAGCAGCCAAGCGGGGACTAGCGGGGGTGAGCAGTTCTTC.

The chain recombines TRBV6-6 with TRBJ1-1; tentative D call: TRBD1 (6 bases). The V gene's germline CDR1 is MNHNY and CDR2 SVGAGI (reference sequence). The CDR3 has 11 amino acids. V shed 10 bases and J shed 4 bases, with 10 bases lying between them. The CDR3 coding sequence is TGTGCCACCGACAGGAGCACTGAAGCTTTCTTT. Translated: CATDRSTEAFF.

The gene calls are TRBV28 and TRBJ1-5; D is ambiguous. V lost 4 bases, J lost 5 bases, and 9 bases lay in between. This CDR3 has 13 residues. Germline loops: CDR1 MDHEN, CDR2 SYDVKM. Here the CDR3 DNA reads TGTGCCAGCAGTTCATTAGTAGATCAGCCCCAGCATTTT. It translates to CASSSLVDQPQHF.

The chain has TRBV9 and TRBJ1-1, with D possibly being TRBD1 (5 bases). V was trimmed by 4 bases and J by 7 bases, leaving 11 bases between them. The CDR3 has 12 residues. Germline CDR1 and CDR2: SGDLS and YYNGEE. The CDR3: CASSPWTSEAFF. DNA of the CDR3: TGTGCCAGCAGCCCGTGGACAAGTGAAGCTTTCTTT.

This rearrangement joins TRBV15 to TRBJ2-2; D remains ambiguous. Germline CDR1 and CDR2: LNHNV and YYDKDF (reference sequence). The V end was cut by 0 bases, the J end by 0 bases, with 11 bases between. The CDR3 extends over 17 amino acids. The CDR3 DNA is TGTGCCACCAGCAGAGAAAGGCCGTTCGCGAACACCGGGGAGCTGTTTTTT. Translation: CATSRERPFANTGELFF. Combining the CDR3 with reference TRBV15 and TRBJ2-2 gives the whole variable domain DAMVIQNPRYQVTQFGKPVTLSCSQTLNHNVMYWYQQKSSQAPKLLFHYYDKDFNNEADTPDNFQSRRPNTSFCFLDIRSPGLGDTAMYLCATSRERPFANTGELFFGEGSRLTVL.

The chain is built from TRBV28 and TRBJ1-2; D is perhaps TRBD1 (6 bases). V dropped 6 bases and J dropped 8 bases, with 22 bases sitting between them. CDR1 MDHEN and CDR2 SYDVKM come from the germline V gene. This CDR3 spans 15 amino acids. The CDR3 nucleotides read TGTGCCAGCAGCCCCCCCTCAGCAGGGGTGGGGGGCTACACCTTC. This translates into CASSPPSAGVGGYTF.

This chain links TRBV6-5 with TRBJ1-6; D is undetermined. There are 14 residues in the CDR3. Germline V gene sequence: CDR1 MNHEY, CDR2 SVGAGI. Trimming cost V 10 bases and J 5 bases, with 15 bases left between them. CDR3 amino acids: CATVSEENNSPLHF. The CDR3 bases are TGTGCCACCGTCAGCGAGGAAAATAATTCACCCCTCCACTTT.

The chain employs TRBV6-5 and TRBJ2-1, with a possible D match to TRBD1 (6 bases). There are 14 residues in the CDR3. Trimming left V 0 bases short and J 7 bases short, with 10 bases between. Germline values: CDR1 MNHEY, CDR2 SVGAGI. The CDR3 is CASSYSPDRNEQFF. CDR3 bases: TGTGCCAGCAGTTACTCGCCTGACAGGAATGAGCAGTTCTTC.

The CDR3 is CASSLQWACEQYF. The CDR3 DNA follows: TGCGCCAGCAGTCTTCAGTGGGCCTGCGAGCAGTACTTC. The rearrangement links TRBV5-1 to TRBJ2-7; no firm D call. The length of the CDR3 is 13 residues. The ends were cut back, 5 bases at V and 6 bases at J, with 15 bases in the middle. Germline V CDR1 and CDR2: SGHRS, YFSETQ. Filled out from reference TRBV5-1 and TRBJ2-7, the complete variable domain reads KAGVTQTPRYLIKTRGQQVTLSCSPISGHRSVSWYQQTPGQGLQFLFEYFSETQRNKGNFPGRFSGRQFSNSRSEMNVSTLELGDSALYLCASSLQWACEQYFGPGTRLTVT.

The CDR3 spells CATCWGGYTEAFF. The CDR3 region has the DNA TGTGCCACCTGCTGGGGGGGGTACACTGAAGCTTTCTTT. J is TRBJ1-1 and V is TRBV15; tentative D call: TRBD1 (5 bases). The CDR3 runs 13 residues. Trimming pared 8 bases from V and 3 bases from J, leaving 13 bases between. Per the germline V gene, CDR1 is LNHNV and CDR2 is YYDKDF (reference sequence).

V and J are TRBV18 and TRBJ1-1; perhaps TRBD1 as D (5 bases). The germline V gene encodes CDR1 KGHSH and CDR2 LQKENI. Trimming shortened V by 6 bases and J by 5 bases, and 13 bases separated the two germline ends. The length of the CDR3 is 13 residues. For the CDR3, the DNA is TGTGCCAGCTCCCCGATTGGGGGGACTGAAGCTTTCTTT. Translation: CASSPIGGTEAFF.

The chain combines TRBV5-5 with TRBJ1-1, with 8 bases fitting TRBD1. V shed 0 bases and J 3 bases; nucleotides not matched to a gene: 4. The germline CDR1 and CDR2 sequences are SGHKS and YYEKEE (reference sequence). The CDR3 covers 15 residues. As DNA, the CDR3 is TGTGCCAGCAGCTTGGCCGGGACAGGCTACACTGAAGCTTTCTTT. Protein: CASSLAGTGYTEAFF.

The chain carries TRBV30 and TRBJ1-2; D is unclear. Deletions cut 0 bases from V and 6 bases from J, with 11 bases between. CDR1 and CDR2 from the germline V gene are GTSNPN and SVGIG (reference sequence). The CDR3 loop spans 13 amino acids. In DNA, the CDR3 is TGTGCCTGGAGTGTACAAGGGTACAATGGCTACACCTTC. Amino acids: CAWSVQGYNGYTF.

The chain employs TRBV13 and TRBJ2-1, with D hard to call. This CDR3 region has 13 residues. Trimming pared 5 bases from V and 10 bases from J, leaving 15 bases between. The V gene's germline CDR1 is PRHDT and CDR2 FYEKMQ (reference sequence). The CDR3 coding sequence is TGTGCCAGCAGCCCCCGCCAGTTGAGGGAGCAGTTCTTC. This codes for CASSPRQLREQFF.

This chain links TRBV5-1 with TRBJ1-1; D remains ambiguous. This CDR3 is built from 15 residues. Deletions cut 6 bases from V and 5 bases from J, with 20 bases between. Germline V gene data show CDR1 as SGHRS and CDR2 as YFSETQ. This chain's CDR3 is CASKTGQSVGTEAFF. Here the CDR3 DNA reads TGCGCCAGCAAAACCGGGCAGAGTGTAGGTACTGAAGCTTTCTTT.

The chain couples TRBV25-1 to TRBJ1-3, with unresolved D. The CDR3 consists of 14 residues. CDR1 is MGHDK and CDR2 is SYGVNS in the germline V gene. V was trimmed by 1 base and J by 7 bases, leaving 11 bases between them. CDR3 coding DNA: TGTGCCAGCAGTGAATGGCAGGTAGACAACACCATATATTTT. This codes for CASSEWQVDNTIYF.